Listed below are T cell receptor beta chains from one sample, sequenced in a study of siplizumab effects on memory and regulatory T cells. Assay: immunoSEQ multiplex PCR; the TCRdb copy retains only in-frame clones and omits some. The table shows some 97,000 clones, with roughly 94% occurring only once. Sequencing used Tregs sorted from blood. Receptors originate from a human donor in good health. Both conserved end residues are part of each CDR3. Each record gives: CDR3 length, D gene, clone size, J gene, V gene, CDR3 protein, CDR3 DNA. A D gene is named only where the DNA matches it firmly. Only some rows state a clone size, as once, few, many or a class for expanded clones.

cdr3_length: 14
d_call: TRBD1
clone_size: NA
j_call: TRBJ2-5
v_call: TRBV28
cdr3_aa: CASSSRTGLETQYF
cdr3_nt: TGTGCCAGCAGTTCGCGGACAGGGTTAGAGACCCAGTACTTC

cdr3_length: 17
d_call: TRBD1
clone_size: NA
j_call: TRBJ2-2
v_call: TRBV5-1
cdr3_aa: CASSRLPGQGNAGELFF
cdr3_nt: TGCGCCAGCAGCCGCCTTCCGGGACAGGGTAACGCCGGGGAGCTGTTTTTT

cdr3_length: 15
d_call: NA
clone_size: NA
j_call: TRBJ1-2
v_call: TRBV27
cdr3_aa: CASSPFSTGGYGYTF
cdr3_nt: TGTGCCAGCAGTCCCTTCTCGACAGGAGGCTATGGCTACACCTTC

cdr3_length: 13
d_call: NA
clone_size: NA
j_call: TRBJ2-7
v_call: TRBV9
cdr3_aa: CASSVQDPYEQYF
cdr3_nt: TGTGCCAGCAGCGTACAGGACCCCTACGAGCAGTACTTC

cdr3_length: 11
d_call: NA
clone_size: NA
j_call: TRBJ1-2
v_call: TRBV11-3
cdr3_aa: CASSLNYGYTF
cdr3_nt: TGTGCCAGCAGCTTAAACTATGGCTACACCTTC

cdr3_length: 15
d_call: NA
clone_size: once
j_call: TRBJ1-1
v_call: TRBV30
cdr3_aa: CAWSVRGVSVTEAFF
cdr3_nt: TGTGCCTGGAGTGTACGGGGGGTGTCGGTCACTGAAGCTTTCTTT

cdr3_length: 13
d_call: NA
clone_size: NA
j_call: TRBJ2-1
v_call: TRBV5-4
cdr3_aa: CASSLGTYNEQFF
cdr3_nt: TGTGCCAGCAGCTTAGGGACGTACAATGAGCAGTTCTTC

cdr3_length: 11
d_call: NA
clone_size: NA
j_call: TRBJ2-1
v_call: TRBV21-1
cdr3_aa: CASSKGQEEFF
cdr3_nt: TGTGCCAGCAGTAAAGGACAGGAGGAGTTCTTC

cdr3_length: 16
d_call: NA
clone_size: NA
j_call: TRBJ2-6
v_call: TRBV2
cdr3_aa: CASSGHRAAGANVLTF
cdr3_nt: TGTGCCAGCAGTGGGCACAGGGCCGCTGGGGCCAACGTCCTGACTTTC

cdr3_length: 15
d_call: TRBD2
clone_size: NA
j_call: TRBJ2-1
v_call: TRBV19
cdr3_aa: CASSLTSGGRNEQFF
cdr3_nt: TGTGCCAGTAGCTTAACTAGCGGGGGACGCAATGAGCAGTTCTTC

cdr3_length: 20
d_call: TRBD2
clone_size: NA
j_call: TRBJ2-7
v_call: TRBV10-2
cdr3_aa: CASSEIGLAGVPDPSYEQYF
cdr3_nt: TGCGCCAGCAGTGAAATAGGACTAGCGGGAGTCCCAGATCCCTCCTACGAGCAGTACTTC

cdr3_length: 15
d_call: TRBD1
clone_size: NA
j_call: TRBJ2-7
v_call: TRBV19
cdr3_aa: CASSTSGTGGREQYF
cdr3_nt: TGTGCCAGTAGTACGTCCGGGACAGGGGGCCGCGAGCAGTACTTC

cdr3_length: 17
d_call: NA
clone_size: NA
j_call: TRBJ2-7
v_call: TRBV4-1
cdr3_aa: CASSPPGSGSTSYEQYF
cdr3_nt: TGCGCCAGCAGCCCCCCAGGGTCCGGGAGCACCTCCTACGAGCAGTACTTC

cdr3_length: 12
d_call: NA
clone_size: NA
j_call: TRBJ2-7
v_call: TRBV2
cdr3_aa: CASSAAYYEQYF
cdr3_nt: TGTGCCAGCTCCGCGGCCTACTACGAGCAGTACTTC

cdr3_length: 16
d_call: TRBD2
clone_size: NA
j_call: TRBJ2-7
v_call: TRBV19
cdr3_aa: CASSLAGGLGSYEQYF
cdr3_nt: TGTGCCAGTAGCCTAGCGGGAGGTCTCGGTTCCTACGAGCAGTACTTC

cdr3_length: 14
d_call: TRBD2
clone_size: NA
j_call: TRBJ2-1
v_call: TRBV5-4
cdr3_aa: CASSLGLANHEQFF
cdr3_nt: TGTGCCAGCAGCTTGGGACTAGCGAACCATGAGCAGTTCTTC

cdr3_length: 13
d_call: TRBD1
clone_size: few
j_call: TRBJ1-1
v_call: TRBV5-1
cdr3_aa: CASGQGWGTEAFF
cdr3_nt: TGCGCCAGCGGACAGGGTTGGGGCACTGAAGCTTTCTTT

cdr3_length: 13
d_call: NA
clone_size: once
j_call: TRBJ2-1
v_call: TRBV5-1
cdr3_aa: CASSPLRLIEQFF
cdr3_nt: TGCGCCAGCAGCCCCTTACGACTCATCGAGCAGTTCTTC

cdr3_length: 13
d_call: NA
clone_size: NA
j_call: TRBJ2-5
v_call: TRBV7-3
cdr3_aa: CASSPGVQETQYF
cdr3_nt: TGTGCCAGCAGCCCCGGTGTCCAAGAGACCCAGTACTTC

cdr3_length: 16
d_call: TRBD2
clone_size: NA
j_call: TRBJ2-1
v_call: TRBV7-3
cdr3_aa: CASSLESGSSYNEQFF
cdr3_nt: TGTGCCAGCAGCCTCGAGAGCGGGAGCTCCTACAATGAGCAGTTCTTC

cdr3_length: 14
d_call: NA
clone_size: few
j_call: TRBJ1-1
v_call: TRBV7-9
cdr3_aa: CASSLTTVNTEAFF
cdr3_nt: TGTGCCAGCAGCTTAACGACTGTGAACACTGAAGCTTTCTTT

cdr3_length: 16
d_call: TRBD1
clone_size: NA
j_call: TRBJ2-7
v_call: TRBV10-3
cdr3_aa: CAISWSPGTGFSEQYF
cdr3_nt: TGTGCCATCAGTTGGAGTCCCGGGACAGGGTTCTCTGAGCAGTACTTC

cdr3_length: 17
d_call: TRBD2
clone_size: NA
j_call: TRBJ2-1
v_call: TRBV30
cdr3_aa: CAWGSRGLTSGFNEQFF
cdr3_nt: TGTGCCTGGGGATCCCGCGGTTTGACTAGCGGATTCAATGAGCAGTTCTTC

cdr3_length: 12
d_call: NA
clone_size: once
j_call: TRBJ2-7
v_call: TRBV6-1
cdr3_aa: CASSKSPYEQYF
cdr3_nt: TGTGCCAGCAGCAAATCCCCATACGAGCAGTACTTC

cdr3_length: 15
d_call: TRBD2
clone_size: NA
j_call: TRBJ2-7
v_call: TRBV6-5
cdr3_aa: CASSYFPTGGNEQYF
cdr3_nt: TGTGCCAGCAGTTACTTCCCGACGGGAGGAAACGAGCAGTACTTC

cdr3_length: 15
d_call: NA
clone_size: NA
j_call: TRBJ1-2
v_call: TRBV28
cdr3_aa: CATTHAGTGNYGYTF
cdr3_nt: TGTGCCACAACCCATGCCGGGACGGGTAACTATGGCTACACCTTC

cdr3_length: 11
d_call: NA
clone_size: NA
j_call: TRBJ1-5
v_call: TRBV6-1
cdr3_aa: CASSGRQPQHF
cdr3_nt: TGCGCCAGCAGTGGACGTCAGCCCCAGCATTTT

cdr3_length: 14
d_call: TRBD2
clone_size: NA
j_call: TRBJ2-7
v_call: TRBV10-2
cdr3_aa: CASSKTAGAYEQYF
cdr3_nt: TGCGCCAGCAGTAAAACGGCGGGGGCCTACGAGCAGTACTTC

cdr3_length: 15
d_call: NA
clone_size: NA
j_call: TRBJ1-3
v_call: TRBV28
cdr3_aa: CASSTGGTSGNTIYF
cdr3_nt: TGTGCCAGCAGTACTGGAGGGACTTCTGGAAACACCATATATTTT

cdr3_length: 16
d_call: TRBD1
clone_size: NA
j_call: TRBJ2-7
v_call: TRBV5-7
cdr3_aa: CASRHVGDSQTYEQYF
cdr3_nt: TGTGCCAGCAGGCATGTGGGGGACAGTCAAACCTACGAGCAGTACTTC

cdr3_length: 13
d_call: NA
clone_size: NA
j_call: TRBJ2-3
v_call: TRBV10-3
cdr3_aa: CATLLGAGDTQYF
cdr3_nt: TGTGCCACCCTTTTGGGGGCCGGGGATACGCAGTATTTT

cdr3_length: 11
d_call: NA
clone_size: NA
j_call: TRBJ1-2
v_call: TRBV20-1
cdr3_aa: CSAAGTYGYTF
cdr3_nt: TGCAGTGCTGCCGGGACCTATGGCTACACCTTC

cdr3_length: 14
d_call: NA
clone_size: NA
j_call: TRBJ1-2
v_call: TRBV6-1
cdr3_aa: CASRERDGHYGYTF
cdr3_nt: TGTGCCAGCAGAGAGAGGGACGGACACTATGGCTACACCTTC

cdr3_length: 14
d_call: TRBD1
clone_size: NA
j_call: TRBJ2-1
v_call: TRBV18
cdr3_aa: CASSPDRGWNEQFF
cdr3_nt: TGTGCCAGCTCACCGGACAGGGGGTGGAATGAGCAGTTCTTC

cdr3_length: 14
d_call: NA
clone_size: NA
j_call: TRBJ2-7
v_call: TRBV5-4
cdr3_aa: CASSATGQMGEQYF
cdr3_nt: TGTGCCAGCAGCGCTACAGGGCAGATGGGCGAGCAGTACTTC

cdr3_length: 11
d_call: TRBD2
clone_size: NA
j_call: TRBJ2-3
v_call: TRBV10-2
cdr3_aa: CVSRGLAGSYF
cdr3_nt: TGCGTCAGCAGGGGACTAGCGGGATCTTATTTT

cdr3_length: 17
d_call: NA
clone_size: once
j_call: TRBJ1-1
v_call: TRBV21-1
cdr3_aa: CASSKGPGVFMNTEAFF
cdr3_nt: TGTGCCAGCAGCAAAGGGCCAGGGGTCTTTATGAACACTGAAGCTTTCTTT

cdr3_length: 14
d_call: NA
clone_size: NA
j_call: TRBJ2-2
v_call: TRBV30
cdr3_aa: CAWGRGRDTGELFF
cdr3_nt: TGTGCCTGGGGCAGGGGTAGGGACACCGGGGAGCTGTTTTTT

cdr3_length: 15
d_call: NA
clone_size: NA
j_call: TRBJ2-1
v_call: TRBV6-1
cdr3_aa: CASIKGGNKDNGQFF
cdr3_nt: TGTGCCAGCATAAAAGGGGGTAACAAGGACAATGGGCAGTTCTTC

cdr3_length: 12
d_call: NA
clone_size: NA
j_call: TRBJ1-2
v_call: TRBV30
cdr3_aa: CAWSVVGDRFTF
cdr3_nt: TGTGCCTGGAGTGTAGTAGGGGATAGGTTCACCTTC

cdr3_length: 12
d_call: NA
clone_size: NA
j_call: TRBJ2-1
v_call: TRBV7-9
cdr3_aa: CASSLADWEQFF
cdr3_nt: TGTGCCAGCAGCTTGGCTGATTGGGAGCAGTTCTTC

cdr3_length: 14
d_call: TRBD1
clone_size: NA
j_call: TRBJ1-1
v_call: TRBV7-2
cdr3_aa: CASSLRQGATEAFF
cdr3_nt: TGTGCCAGCAGCTTACGCCAGGGGGCCACTGAAGCTTTCTTT

cdr3_length: 13
d_call: NA
clone_size: NA
j_call: TRBJ2-4
v_call: TRBV10-3
cdr3_aa: CAIRRDGGDIQYF
cdr3_nt: TGTGCCATCAGAAGGGACGGCGGAGACATTCAGTACTTC

cdr3_length: 13
d_call: TRBD1
clone_size: NA
j_call: TRBJ2-7
v_call: TRBV19
cdr3_aa: CASSMTGAYEQYF
cdr3_nt: TGTGCCAGTAGTATGACAGGGGCCTACGAGCAGTACTTC

cdr3_length: 17
d_call: TRBD2
clone_size: NA
j_call: TRBJ2-2
v_call: TRBV4-2
cdr3_aa: CASSQDTSGRGTGELFF
cdr3_nt: TGTGCCAGCAGCCAAGATACTAGCGGGAGGGGGACCGGGGAGCTGTTTTTT

cdr3_length: 14
d_call: NA
clone_size: NA
j_call: TRBJ2-7
v_call: TRBV10-3
cdr3_aa: CAISGNVGGGEQYF
cdr3_nt: TGTGCCATCAGTGGGAATGTCGGGGGCGGCGAGCAGTACTTC

cdr3_length: 17
d_call: NA
clone_size: NA
j_call: TRBJ1-2
v_call: TRBV19
cdr3_aa: CASSILTRSSPHYGYTF
cdr3_nt: TGTGCCAGTAGTATTTTAACGAGGTCCTCTCCCCATTATGGCTACACCTTC

cdr3_length: 15
d_call: TRBD1
clone_size: NA
j_call: TRBJ1-5
v_call: TRBV6-5
cdr3_aa: CASSRDRALNQPQHF
cdr3_nt: TGTGCCAGCAGTCGAGACAGGGCCCTCAATCAGCCCCAGCATTTT